These T cell receptor beta chains were read from a single sample in a study of response to subunit inactivated influenza vaccine. TCRdb analysed the RT-PCR reads with MiXCR anew, one entry per CDR3 protein. The table lists a few hundred thousand distinct CDR3 sequences, 12% to 15% of them singletons. Material: PBMCs from blood, obtained approximately 12 days after vaccination. The receptors stem from a man aged 50-59 years who received an inactivated influenza vaccine. Both conserved end residues are part of each CDR3. D genes are given only for firm matches. The size entry is marked missing in some rows and otherwise reads once, few, many or a size class.

clone_size j_call d_call v_call cdr3_nt cdr3_aa
- TRBJ1-1 - TRBV18 TGTGCCAGCTCCGTGACAGGAACGGGACAATCTGAAGCTTTCTTT CASSVTGTGQSEAFF
many TRBJ2-7 - TRBV5-1 TGCGCCAGCAGCCGAGATACCGGGACACAATACGAGCAGTACTTC CASSRDTGTQYEQYF
- TRBJ2-2 - TRBV7-2 TGTGCCAGCAGCTTAGGTTACGGGGAGCTGTTTTTT CASSLGYGELFF
few TRBJ2-3 - TRBV10-3 TGTGCCATCAGTGAGCGGGACACCAGCACAGATACGCAGTATTTT CAISERDTSTDTQYF
- TRBJ2-3 - TRBV6-2/TRBV6-3 TGTGCCAGCAGACCGACAGGAAGGAGAGATACGCAGTATTTT CASRPTGRRDTQYF
few TRBJ2-1 TRBD2 TRBV5-1 TGCGCCAGCAAGGTCCTAGCGGGGTTAAATGAGCAGTTCTTC CASKVLAGLNEQFF
few TRBJ2-1 TRBD2 TRBV18 TGTGCCAGCTCACCACCAAGAAGACTAGCGGATAATGAGCAGTTCTTC CASSPPRRLADNEQFF
few TRBJ1-6 TRBD1 TRBV12-3/TRBV12-4 TGTGCCAGCAGTTTCGACAGGGACTCACCCCTCCACTTT CASSFDRDSPLHF
- TRBJ2-1 TRBD2 TRBV4-2 TGTGCCAGCAGCCAAGATCCAAGACTAGCGGGGGCCTACAATGAGCAGTTCTTC CASSQDPRLAGAYNEQFF
few TRBJ2-2 TRBD2 TRBV4-3 TGCGCCAGCAGCCAAGTTCTAGCGGGGGGGCCCGGGGAGCTGTTTTTT CASSQVLAGGPGELFF
- TRBJ2-7 - TRBV6-2/TRBV6-3 TGTGCCAGCAGCGCCCGGGACGGGACCTACGAGCAGTACTTC CASSARDGTYEQYF
few TRBJ2-5 TRBD1 TRBV7-6 TGTGCCAGCAGCTTAGCGCCGACAGGGATTGGGGAGACCCAGTACTTC CASSLAPTGIGETQYF
- TRBJ2-3 - TRBV4-1 TGCGCCAGCAGCCGGGGTACTACGCAGTATTTT CASSRGTTQYF
- TRBJ2-5 - TRBV10-3 TGTGCCACCGGGAAGGAGGACCTCGGGACCCAGTACTTC CATGKEDLGTQYF
- TRBJ2-7 - TRBV5-5 TGTGCCAGCGGGAGAGGGAGCCACGAGCAGTACTTC CASGRGSHEQYF
- TRBJ1-5 - TRBV10-3 TGTGCCATCAGTGACTTTTCACAGGGAGGGCAGCCCCAGCATTTT CAISDFSQGGQPQHF
few TRBJ2-2 - TRBV12-3/TRBV12-4 TGTGCCAGCAGTTTTGTACAGGGGAACACCGGGGAGCTGTTTTTT CASSFVQGNTGELFF
- TRBJ1-1 TRBD1 TRBV20-1 TGCAGTGCTAATGACAGGGGGGGGACTGAAGCTTTCTTT CSANDRGGTEAFF